Below are 9 T cell receptor beta chains sequenced from a single sample in a study of blood T cell repertoires in COVID-19. The assay was immunoSEQ multiplex PCR, and TCRdb's table has in-frame clones only and misses some. The table records fewer than 500,000 clones, about 85% of them present only once. The sample consisted of PBMCs or T cells enriched from blood (not recorded which). Source of these receptors: a woman aged 18-30 years who had recovered from COVID-19.

The V and J genes are TRBV20-1 and TRBJ1-1; D is unresolved. The CDR3 runs to 11 residues. In germline, CDR1 is DFQATT, CDR2 SNEGSKA (reference sequence). The V end was cut by 6 bases, the J end by 10 bases, with 15 bases between. The CDR3 DNA is TGCAGTGCCCACAGCCCGGTGCGAGCTTTCTTT. As protein: CSAHSPVRAFF.

V gene TRBV3-1 (or the pseudogene TRBV3-2) combines with J gene TRBJ2-7; D unresolved. The CDR3 length is 13 residues. In germline, CDR1 is LGHDT, CDR2 YNNKEL (reference sequence). V shed 6 bases and J shed 3 bases, with 12 bases lying between them. The CDR3 coding sequence is TGTGCCAGCAGTTACGAACAGAGCTACGAGCAGTACTTC. Translating it yields CASSYEQSYEQYF.

The V call is TRBV7-6, the J call TRBJ2-1; TRBD1 aligns across 7 bases. J gave up 6 bases and V 4 bases, and 9 bases lay outside the gene matches. CDR1 is SGHVS, CDR2 FNYEAQ, per germline. The CDR3 covers 15 residues. In nucleotides, the CDR3 is TGTGCCAGCAGCTCTACGGGACAGATGATCAATGAGCAGTTCTTC. It is translated as CASSSTGQMINEQFF.

This clone was counted once. The V gene is TRBV6-5, the J gene TRBJ2-7, with TRBD1 matching over 8 bases. The V segment lost 8 bases and the J segment 2 bases; nucleotides outside the gene matches: 5. The CDR3 runs 13 residues. Germline CDR1 reads MNHEY; CDR2 reads SVGAGI. The chain's CDR3 is CASHGQGPYEQYF. The CDR3 region has the DNA TGTGCCAGCCATGGACAGGGACCCTACGAGCAGTACTTC.

The sample holds a few counts of this clone. One junction end disagrees with the germline gene, perhaps due to a read error. The V call is TRBV4-2, the J call TRBJ1-1; D may be TRBD1 (5 bases). The CDR3 extends over 19 amino acids. Germline V gene sequence: CDR1 LGHNA, CDR2 YNFKEQ. The CDR3, as DNA: TGTGCCAGCAGCCCCTATAGGGAAGGGGATTCTACCCTTTCCCCCGGAGCTCCTTTT. This translates into CASSPYREGDSTLSPGAPF.

The chain couples TRBV2 to TRBJ1-5; 7 bases match TRBD1. The CDR3 has 16 residues. Germline trimming cut 9 bases from V and 0 bases from J; bases unmatched to any gene: 11. CDR1 and CDR2 from the germline V gene are SNHLY and FYNNEI. CDR3 region: CASQGQTENSNQPQHF. In DNA, the CDR3 is TGTGCCAGTCAGGGACAGACGGAAAATAGCAATCAGCCCCAGCATTTT.

The V gene is TRBV6-5, the J gene TRBJ2-5; D is possibly TRBD1 (5 bases). CDR1 is MNHEY, CDR2 SVGAGI, per germline. The V end was cut by 0 bases, the J end by 3 bases, with 11 bases between. The CDR3 has 15 amino acids. The CDR3 DNA reads TGTGCCAGCAGTTACTCGCTACAGGTTGAAGAGACCCAGTACTTC. Translated, it gives CASSYSLQVEETQYF.

This chain links TRBV10-3 with TRBJ1-5; TRBD1 matches 7 bases. J was trimmed by 4 bases and V by 10 bases; bases with no gene match: 10. Germline V gives CDR1 ENHRY, CDR2 SYGVKD. The CDR3 consists of 14 residues. The CDR3 here is CATQGDRVNQPQHF. Written as DNA, the CDR3 is TGTGCCACCCAGGGGGACAGAGTAAATCAGCCCCAGCATTTT.

This clone was seen only a few times. This chain joins TRBV7-9 and TRBJ2-1; a weak D match, TRBD1 (7 bases). The CDR3 extends over 13 amino acids. V lost 5 bases and J lost 5, with 10 bases in between. From germline, CDR1 is SEHNR and CDR2 FQNEAQ (reference sequence). The CDR3 DNA follows: TGTGCCAGCAGCCGGGGGACAGACAATGAGCAGTTCTTC. It codes for CASSRGTDNEQFF.